These T cell receptor beta chains were read from a single sample in a study of blood T cell repertoires in COVID-19. The protocol was immunoSEQ multiplex PCR, while the TCRdb copy is restricted to in-frame clones and leaves out a portion. The profile shows just over 70,000 clones, about 90% of them singletons. Sequenced material: peripheral blood. Receptors originate from a human donor in a cohort sampled during active COVID-19. CDR3s leave out the opening cysteine and the closing phenylalanine or tryptophan. A D gene is named only where the DNA matches it firmly.

d_call v_call cdr3_aa
TRBD1 TRBV16 ASSRAIGTGVNYGYT
. TRBV4-1 ASSLRLITEAF
. TRBV30 AWSNGQGLNQPQH
TRBD2 TRBV7-6 ASSHKTSGVVEQY
TRBD1 TRBV5-6 ASSLTGTGDPFYEQY
TRBD1 TRBV11-2 ASSPLKGARGSGANVLT
. TRBV4-1 ASSDSTGGLNYGYT
. TRBV4-1 ASSQDRLGSYEQY
. TRBV27 ASSVTSGGELF
. TRBV14 ASSQASMGPLSYEQY
TRBD1 TRBV19 ASSIRETGAF
. TRBV28 ATPGEFPGELF
TRBD1 TRBV9 ASSGQGYEQY
TRBD2 TRBV7-8 ASSLGLAGRAGYNEQF
. TRBV4-1 ASSQEALWNTEAF
. TRBV7-2 ASSLSDSSSYEQY
TRBD2 TRBV5-1 ASSGTSGGYSSNEQF
TRBD2 TRBV4-3 ASSQDLQRGVVDEQF
TRBD1 TRBV19 ASSAGQGAFGNTIY
. TRBV11-2 ASSFRGSLSGNTIY
. TRBV2 ASSGPAGRGEPYNSPLH
TRBD1 TRBV19 ASSISGRGLYEQY
. TRBV19 ASTDPSRTDTQY
. TRBV3-1/TRBV3-2 ASSLSGVSYNEQF
TRBD1 TRBV18 ASSPRDRAYEQY
. TRBV9 ASSVGKTPNTEAF
TRBD1 TRBV10-3 AISESVRDRGYYGYT
. TRBV4-2 ASSQGIELHEQY
. TRBV9 ASSAYSGPSGANVLT
TRBD1 TRBV19 ASDLGQGNYGYT
. TRBV28 ASSLFGDKLLYEQY
TRBD1 TRBV20-1 SASKQGNYEQY
. TRBV3-1/TRBV3-2 ASSQNQGFTDTQY
TRBD1 TRBV3-1/TRBV3-2 ASSQGIGQGVNTEAF
TRBD2 TRBV9 ASSVGLLAVNEQF
TRBD1 TRBV19 ASSMGGQARGYT
. TRBV7-3 ASSLQGRNTEAF
TRBD1 TRBV27 ASSFRDRGYEQY
TRBD1 TRBV6-6 ASSYSPSGGTYGYT
TRBD1 TRBV15 ATSTNRGSTDTQY
TRBD2 TRBV6-6 ASSTGAGRAYEQY
. TRBV27 ASSAYRGGYEQY
TRBD1 TRBV28 ASSRSGTGSYEQY
TRBD2 TRBV6-5 ASSRGVAGANVLT
TRBD1 TRBV9 ASSVSTREQGAGTEAF
. TRBV19 ASSIGGTPPGAAF
. TRBV3-1/TRBV3-2 ASSLRTGGAGAEAF
TRBD1 TRBV7-2 ASSLGQSNSPLH